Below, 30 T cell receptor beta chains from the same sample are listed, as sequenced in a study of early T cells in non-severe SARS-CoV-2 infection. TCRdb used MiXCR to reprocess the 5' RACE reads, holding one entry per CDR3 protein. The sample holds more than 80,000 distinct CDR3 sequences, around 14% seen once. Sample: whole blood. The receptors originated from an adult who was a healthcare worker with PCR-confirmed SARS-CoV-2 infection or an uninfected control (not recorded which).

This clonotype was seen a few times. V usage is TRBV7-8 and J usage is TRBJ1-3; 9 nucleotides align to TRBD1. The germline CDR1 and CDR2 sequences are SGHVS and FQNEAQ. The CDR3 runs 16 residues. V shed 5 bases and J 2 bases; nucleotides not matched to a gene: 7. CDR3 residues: CASSPEGTGTGNTIYF. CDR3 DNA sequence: TGTGCCAGCAGCCCCGAAGGGACAGGGACTGGAAACACCATATATTTT.

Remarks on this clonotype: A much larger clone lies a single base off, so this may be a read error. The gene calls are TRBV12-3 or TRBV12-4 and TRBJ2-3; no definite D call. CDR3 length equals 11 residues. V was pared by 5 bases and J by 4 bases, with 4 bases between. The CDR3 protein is CASSHSDTQYF. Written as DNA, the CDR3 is TGTGCCAGCAGTCACTCAGATACGCAGTATTTT.

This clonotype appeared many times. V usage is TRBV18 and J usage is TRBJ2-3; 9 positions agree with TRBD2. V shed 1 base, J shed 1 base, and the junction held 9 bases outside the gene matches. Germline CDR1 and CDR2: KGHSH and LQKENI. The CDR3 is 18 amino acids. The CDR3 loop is CASSPRPLAGDGTDTQYF. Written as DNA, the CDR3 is TGTGCCAGCTCACCACGGCCACTAGCGGGCGACGGCACAGATACGCAGTATTTT.

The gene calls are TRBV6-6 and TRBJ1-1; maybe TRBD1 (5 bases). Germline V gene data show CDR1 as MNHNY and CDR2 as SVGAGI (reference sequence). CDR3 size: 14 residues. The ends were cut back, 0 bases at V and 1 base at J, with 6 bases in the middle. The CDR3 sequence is CASSYSTANTEAFF. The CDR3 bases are TGTGCCAGCAGTTACTCGACAGCGAACACTGAAGCTTTCTTT.

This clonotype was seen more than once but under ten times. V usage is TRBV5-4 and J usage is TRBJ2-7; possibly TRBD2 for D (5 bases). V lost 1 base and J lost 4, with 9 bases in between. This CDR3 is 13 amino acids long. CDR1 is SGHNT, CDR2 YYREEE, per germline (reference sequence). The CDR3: CASSLLGRYEQYF. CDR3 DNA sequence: TGTGCCAGCAGCTTGTTAGGGAGATACGAGCAGTACTTC.

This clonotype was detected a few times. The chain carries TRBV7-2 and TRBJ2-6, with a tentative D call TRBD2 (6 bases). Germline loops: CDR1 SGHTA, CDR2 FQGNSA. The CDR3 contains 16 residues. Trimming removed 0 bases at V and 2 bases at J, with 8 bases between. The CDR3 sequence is CASSLAGGTGANVLTF. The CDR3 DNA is TGTGCCAGCAGCTTAGCGGGCGGGACTGGGGCCAACGTCCTGACTTTC.

The chain's CDR3 is CASSLTVAGGADEQFF. The CDR3 region has the DNA TGTGCCAGCAGTTTAACCGTAGCGGGCGGAGCGGATGAGCAGTTCTTC. The gene calls are TRBV28 and TRBJ2-1, with 7 bases matching TRBD2. Per germline, CDR1 MDHEN and CDR2 SYDVKM. The CDR3 spans 16 residues. Germline trimming cut 2 bases from V and 8 bases from J; bases unmatched to any gene: 12.

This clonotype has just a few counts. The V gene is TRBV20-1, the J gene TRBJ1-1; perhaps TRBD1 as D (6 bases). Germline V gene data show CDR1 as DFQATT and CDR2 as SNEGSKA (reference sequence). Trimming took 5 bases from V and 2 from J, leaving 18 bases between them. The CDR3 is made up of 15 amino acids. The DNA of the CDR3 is TGCAGTGCTTGGGGGGCAGGGCCCGCCAACACTGAAGCTTTCTTT. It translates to CSAWGAGPANTEAFF.

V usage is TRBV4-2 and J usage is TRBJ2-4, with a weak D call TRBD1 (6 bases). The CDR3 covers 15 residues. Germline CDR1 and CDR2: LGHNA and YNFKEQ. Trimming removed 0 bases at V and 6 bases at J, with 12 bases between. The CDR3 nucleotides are TGTGCCAGCAGCCAAGAGTCACGGGACATAAACATTCAGTACTTC. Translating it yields CASSQESRDINIQYF.

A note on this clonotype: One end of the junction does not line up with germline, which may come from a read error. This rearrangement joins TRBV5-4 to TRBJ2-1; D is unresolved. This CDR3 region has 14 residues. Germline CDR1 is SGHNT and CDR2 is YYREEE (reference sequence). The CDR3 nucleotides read TGTGCCAGCAGCTTAAATGTAGGGCACAATGAGCGGTTCTTC. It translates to CASSLNVGHNERFF.

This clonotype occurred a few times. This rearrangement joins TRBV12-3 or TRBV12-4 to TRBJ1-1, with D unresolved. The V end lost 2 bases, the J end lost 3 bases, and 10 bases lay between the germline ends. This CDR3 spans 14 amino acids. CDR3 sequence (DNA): TGTGCCAGCAGTTTAAGTCCTGCGGACACTGAAGCTTTCTTT. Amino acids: CASSLSPADTEAFF.

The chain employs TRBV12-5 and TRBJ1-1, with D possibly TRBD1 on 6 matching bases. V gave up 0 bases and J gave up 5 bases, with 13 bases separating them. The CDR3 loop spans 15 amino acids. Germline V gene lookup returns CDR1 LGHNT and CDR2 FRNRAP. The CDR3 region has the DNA TGTGCTAGTGGTTTGGTGGTAGGGGGTGGGACTGAAGCTTTCTTT. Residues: CASGLVVGGGTEAFF.

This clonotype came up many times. CDR3 residues: CASSPQSSAGLNEQYF. CDR3 coding DNA: TGCGCCAGCAGCCCTCAGAGCTCAGCGGGACTGAACGAGCAGTACTTC. The chain employs TRBV5-1 and TRBJ2-7; TRBD2 matches at 7 bases. This CDR3 region has 16 residues. CDR1 SGHRS and CDR2 YFSETQ come from the germline V gene. With 4 bases clipped from V and 5 bases from J, the junction kept 15 bases outside the gene matches.

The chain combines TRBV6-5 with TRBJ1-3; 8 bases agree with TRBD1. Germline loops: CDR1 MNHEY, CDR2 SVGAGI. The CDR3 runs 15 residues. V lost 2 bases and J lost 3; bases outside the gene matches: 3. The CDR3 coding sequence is TGTGCCAGCAGTTACGACAGGGGAAGTGGAAACACCATATATTTT. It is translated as CASSYDRGSGNTIYF.

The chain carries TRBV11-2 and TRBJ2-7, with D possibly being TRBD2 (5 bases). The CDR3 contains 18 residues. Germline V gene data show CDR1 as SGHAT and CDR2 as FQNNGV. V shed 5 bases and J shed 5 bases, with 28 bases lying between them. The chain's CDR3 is CASSPFRVGLAGVDEQYF. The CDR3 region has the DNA TGTGCCAGCAGCCCTTTTCGGGTCGGGCTAGCAGGAGTCGACGAGCAGTACTTC.

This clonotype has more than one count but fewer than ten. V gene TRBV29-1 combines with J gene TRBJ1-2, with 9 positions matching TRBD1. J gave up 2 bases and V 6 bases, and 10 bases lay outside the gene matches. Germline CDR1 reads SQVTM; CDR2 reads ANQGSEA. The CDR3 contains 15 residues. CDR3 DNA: TGCAGCGTGGTCCCCGCCGGGACAGGGAACTATGGCTACACCTTC. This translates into CSVVPAGTGNYGYTF.

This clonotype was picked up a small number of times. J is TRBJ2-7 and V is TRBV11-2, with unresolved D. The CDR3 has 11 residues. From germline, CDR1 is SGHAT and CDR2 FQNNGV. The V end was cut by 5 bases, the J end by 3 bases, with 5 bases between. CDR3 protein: CASSPFYEQYF. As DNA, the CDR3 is TGTGCCAGCAGCCCATTCTACGAGCAGTACTTC.

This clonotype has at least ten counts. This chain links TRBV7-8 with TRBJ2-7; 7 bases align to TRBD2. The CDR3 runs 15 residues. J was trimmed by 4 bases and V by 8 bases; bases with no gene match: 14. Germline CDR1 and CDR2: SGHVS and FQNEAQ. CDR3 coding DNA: TGTGCCAGCGGATCTGGGGCTAGCGGCTCGTACGAGCAGTACTTC. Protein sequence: CASGSGASGSYEQYF.

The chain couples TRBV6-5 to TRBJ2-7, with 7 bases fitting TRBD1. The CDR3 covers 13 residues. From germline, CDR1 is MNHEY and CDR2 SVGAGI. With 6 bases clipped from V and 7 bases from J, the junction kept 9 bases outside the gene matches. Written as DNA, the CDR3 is TGTGCCAGCAGCACCAGACAGGGATTAGAGCAGTACTTC. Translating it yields CASSTRQGLEQYF.

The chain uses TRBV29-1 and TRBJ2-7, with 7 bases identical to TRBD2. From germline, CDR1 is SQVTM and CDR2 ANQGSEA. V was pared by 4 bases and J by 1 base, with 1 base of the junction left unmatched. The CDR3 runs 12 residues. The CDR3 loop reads CSVGTRSYEQYF. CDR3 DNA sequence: TGCAGCGTTGGGACTAGATCCTACGAGCAGTACTTC.

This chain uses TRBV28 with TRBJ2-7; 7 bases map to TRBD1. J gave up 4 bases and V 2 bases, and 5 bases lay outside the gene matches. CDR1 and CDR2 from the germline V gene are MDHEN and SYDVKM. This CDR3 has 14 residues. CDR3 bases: TGTGCCAGCAGTTTAGGGGACAGCTTGTACGAGCAGTACTTC. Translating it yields CASSLGDSLYEQYF.

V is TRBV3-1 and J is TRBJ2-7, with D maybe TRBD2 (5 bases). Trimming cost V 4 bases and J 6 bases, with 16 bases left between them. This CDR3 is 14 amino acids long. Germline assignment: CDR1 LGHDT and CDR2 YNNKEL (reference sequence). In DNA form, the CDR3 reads TGTGCCAGCAGCCGAGAGAGTCGACGGGGCGAGCAGTACTTC. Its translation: CASSRESRRGEQYF.

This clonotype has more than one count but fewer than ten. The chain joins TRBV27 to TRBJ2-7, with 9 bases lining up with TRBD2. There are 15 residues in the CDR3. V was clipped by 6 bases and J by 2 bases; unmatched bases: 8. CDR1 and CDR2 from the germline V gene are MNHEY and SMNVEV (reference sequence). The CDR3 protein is CASRTAASGTYEQYF. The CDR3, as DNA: TGTGCCAGCAGAACCGCGGCTAGCGGGACCTACGAGCAGTACTTC.

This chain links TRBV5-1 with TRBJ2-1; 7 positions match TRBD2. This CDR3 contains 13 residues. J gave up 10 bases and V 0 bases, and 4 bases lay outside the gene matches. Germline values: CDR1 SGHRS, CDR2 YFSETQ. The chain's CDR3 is CASSLGTRREQFF. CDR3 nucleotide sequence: TGCGCCAGCAGCTTGGGGACTAGACGCGAGCAGTTCTTC.

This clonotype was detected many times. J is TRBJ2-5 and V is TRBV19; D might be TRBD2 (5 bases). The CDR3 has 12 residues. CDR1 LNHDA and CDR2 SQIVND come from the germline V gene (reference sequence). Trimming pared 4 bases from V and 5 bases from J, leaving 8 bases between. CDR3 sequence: CASSRTGETQYF. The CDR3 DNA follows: TGTGCCAGTAGTAGGACGGGGGAGACCCAGTACTTC.

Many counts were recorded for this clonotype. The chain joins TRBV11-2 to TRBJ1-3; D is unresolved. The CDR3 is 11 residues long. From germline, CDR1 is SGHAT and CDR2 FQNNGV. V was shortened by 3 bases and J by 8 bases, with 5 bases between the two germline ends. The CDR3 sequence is CASSFGDTIYF. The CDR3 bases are TGTGCCAGCAGCTTCGGGGACACCATATATTTT.

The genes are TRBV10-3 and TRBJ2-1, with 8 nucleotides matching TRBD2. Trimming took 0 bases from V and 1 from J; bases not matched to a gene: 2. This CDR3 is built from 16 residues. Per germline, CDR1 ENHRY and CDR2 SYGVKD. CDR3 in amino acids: CAISESTGGSYNEQFF. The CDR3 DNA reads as TGTGCCATCAGTGAGTCGACGGGAGGGTCCTACAATGAGCAGTTCTTC.

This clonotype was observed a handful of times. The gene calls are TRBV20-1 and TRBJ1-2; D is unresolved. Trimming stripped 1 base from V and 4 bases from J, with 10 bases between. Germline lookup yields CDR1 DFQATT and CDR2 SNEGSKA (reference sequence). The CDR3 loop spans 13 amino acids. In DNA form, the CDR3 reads TGCAGTGCTAGAGGCAGGAGGGCCTATGGCTACACCTTC. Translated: CSARGRRAYGYTF.

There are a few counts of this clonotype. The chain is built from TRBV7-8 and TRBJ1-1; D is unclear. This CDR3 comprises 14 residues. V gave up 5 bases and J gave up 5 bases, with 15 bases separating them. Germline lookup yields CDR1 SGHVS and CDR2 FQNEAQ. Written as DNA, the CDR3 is TGTGCCAGCAGCCCTAAAGTCGGGAGGACTGAAGCTTTCTTT. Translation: CASSPKVGRTEAFF.

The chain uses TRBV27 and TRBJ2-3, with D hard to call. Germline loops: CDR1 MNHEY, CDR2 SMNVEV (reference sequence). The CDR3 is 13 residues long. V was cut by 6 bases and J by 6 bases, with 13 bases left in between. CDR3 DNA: TGTGCCAGCAGCGAGCTACCCCGCGATACGCAGTATTTT. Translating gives CASSELPRDTQYF.